The sequence of this T cell receptor beta chain was determined in a study of blood T cell repertoires in COVID-19. Participants were placed into cohorts based on the clinical history they reported. In the authors' workflow: Quantification of nucleated cells was approximated via reference gene primer amplification. TCRdb keeps only in-frame clones here, not all; method: immunoSEQ multiplex PCR. V and J calls plus clone size are reproduced from that table; the DNA served to infer D and trimming. Counted here are under 250,000 clones, approximately 89% occurring once; the ten biggest clones make up almost 4%. Germline loops: CDR1 SGHNT, CDR2 YENEEA. The CDR3 has 17 amino acids. V gave up 4 bases and J gave up 4 bases; unmatched junction bases: 5.

The sample was PBMCs or T cells enriched from blood (not recorded which). J is TRBJ2-1 and V is TRBV11-3, with 15 positions matching TRBD2. The clonotype originates from a woman between 25 and 40 years old with acute COVID-19. Written as DNA, the CDR3 is TGTGCCAGCAGCTCGGGACTAGCGGGGGGACTATACAATGAGCAGTTCTTC. It yields the protein CASSSGLAGGLYNEQFF.